This TCR beta chain was captured by sequencing in a study of blood T cell repertoires in COVID-19. Overall study context: Samples representing acute and convalescent COVID-19 were sourced from the United States, Italy and Spain. PBMCs, B-cell-depleted T cells, or T cells provided the cDNA or gDNA that made up the material.

V was cut by 0 bases and J by 5 bases, with 10 bases left in between. The CDR3 spans 14 residues. Per germline, CDR1 KGHSH and CDR2 LQKENI. Per the original data handling: Amplification from reference gene primers served as the basis for estimated nucleated cell counts. Clones were sequenced by immunoSEQ multiplex PCR, and TCRdb holds only the in-frame ones, with some missing. The DNA gave D and trimming, while V, J and clone size come from that table. In the table there are about 330,000 clones, more than 70% of which are singletons. The chain recombines TRBV18 with TRBJ2-5, with D tentatively TRBD2 (5 bases). This clonotype originated in a woman aged 45-65 years with acute or convalescent COVID-19. Input material: peripheral blood. The CDR3 bases are TGTGCCAGCTCACCACCCGGCAAGCGGGAGACCCAGTACTTC. Translating it yields CASSPPGKRETQYF.